The clone carrying this TCR beta chain was seen only once. Each of the donors was a healthy bone marrow donor. The source of the sample is a study of cytomegalovirus exposure and HLA in healthy donors. Use of 60 Vbeta and 13 Jbeta primers characterized the PCR. Sequencing was performed with immunoSEQ multiplex PCR; in TCRdb, only in-frame clones are kept and a portion is missing. Of some 200,000 clones in the sample, under 85% were seen once. CDR3 length: 11 amino acids. V dropped 6 bases and J dropped 6 bases, with 7 bases sitting between them. Per the germline V gene, CDR1 is MNHEY and CDR2 is SVGAGI.

This receptor was taken from a man aged 50-60 years in good health and CMV-seronegative. This rearrangement joins TRBV6-5 to TRBJ2-3; TRBD1 is a possible D gene (5 bases). Sequencing was done on a sample of PBMCs. In DNA, the CDR3 is TGTGCCAGCAGACGACAGGATACGCAGTATTTT. Encoded protein: CASRRQDTQYF.